The 13 T cell receptor beta chains below all came from one sample that was sequenced in a study of T cell responses to AZD1222 COVID-19 vaccine. Profiled with immunoSEQ multiplex PCR; TCRdb holds only in-frame clones, not every one. The sample records 120,000 to 150,000 clones, approximately 89% being singletons. Here the sequenced sample was peripheral blood, taken on day 0 of AZD1222 vaccination. These receptors were obtained from an adult in good health.

V is TRBV7-3 and J is TRBJ2-3, with 11 positions matching TRBD2. CDR1 and CDR2 from the germline V gene are SGHTA and FQGTGA. This CDR3 spans 21 amino acids. V shed 1 base and J 2 bases; nucleotides not matched to a gene: 17. The CDR3 protein is CASSLKVGGTSGNPPTDTQYF. The DNA of the CDR3 is TGTGCCAGCAGCTTAAAGGTAGGTGGGACTAGCGGAAACCCCCCCACAGATACGCAGTATTTT.

This sequence joins TRBV18 and TRBJ2-6; D call uncertain. From germline, CDR1 is KGHSH and CDR2 LQKENI. The CDR3 is made up of 16 amino acids. Trimming cost V 1 base and J 0 bases, with 7 bases left between them. The CDR3 loop is CASSPRYSSGANVLTF. In nucleotides, the CDR3 is TGTGCCAGCTCACCACGTTACAGCTCTGGGGCCAACGTCCTGACTTTC.

CDR3 DNA: TGCGCCAGCAGCCGACCCAAAGGGCAAGGGTTTGCGAACACTGAAGCTTTCTTT. Translation gives CASSRPKGQGFANTEAFF. This chain links TRBV5-1 with TRBJ1-1; D uncertain. CDR1 and CDR2 from the germline V gene are SGHRS and YFSETQ. V lost 4 bases to trimming and J lost 1 base, with 23 bases between them. The CDR3 has 18 residues.

The chain links TRBV28 to TRBJ2-7; D may be TRBD1 or TRBD2 (5 bases each). Between the trimmed V and J ends, which lost 5 bases and 1 base, there was a span of 18 bases. This CDR3 is 16 amino acids long. Germline assignment: CDR1 MDHEN and CDR2 SYDVKM. CDR3 amino acids: CASSPGTATGSYEQYF. In DNA form, the CDR3 reads TGTGCCAGCAGTCCCGGGACCGCAACCGGATCCTACGAGCAGTACTTC.

V gene TRBV5-4 combines with J gene TRBJ1-4, with D uncertain. The length of the CDR3 is 15 residues. Germline V CDR1 and CDR2: SGHNT, YYREEE (reference sequence). The V gene lost 4 bases and the J gene lost 7 bases, with 17 bases spanning the gap. DNA of the CDR3: TGTGCCAGCAGCCGGGGTGGGGTTGAGGGTGAAAAACTGTTTTTT. Amino acids: CASSRGGVEGEKLFF.

This clone was seen just once. J is TRBJ2-7 and V is TRBV5-1, with 8 bases fitting TRBD2. The germline V gene has CDR1 SGHRS and CDR2 YFSETQ. This CDR3 is 16 amino acids long. The V and J ends lost 4 bases and 6 bases, in that order; junction bases with no gene match: 15. DNA of the CDR3: TGCGCCAGCAGCCCGAGGGGGGTCTTGGCGGGAGGCGAGCAGTACTTC. Its translation: CASSPRGVLAGGEQYF.

The J gene is TRBJ2-1, the V gene TRBV11-3; possibly TRBD1 for D (6 bases). V was pared by 0 bases and J by 0 bases, with 15 bases between. Per germline, CDR1 SGHNT and CDR2 YENEEA. The CDR3 contains 18 residues. CDR3 residues: CASSLDHGGSSSYNEQFF. CDR3 coding DNA: TGTGCCAGCAGCTTAGATCATGGGGGCAGCAGCTCCTACAATGAGCAGTTCTTC. The full variable domain, in which reference TRBV11-3 and TRBJ2-1 provide the parts outside the CDR3, is EAGVVQSPRYKIIEKKQPVAFWCNPISGHNTLYWYLQNLGQGPELLIRYENEEAVDDSQLPKDRFSAERLKGVDSTLKIQPAELGDSAVYLCASSLDHGGSSSYNEQFFGPGTRLTVL.

The CDR3 nucleotides are TGTGCCAGCAGAGAGGCTGTTGGGGCCAACGTCCTGACTTTC. This sequence encodes CASREAVGANVLTF. The rearrangement uses TRBV28 and TRBJ2-6; D unclear. Germline values: CDR1 MDHEN, CDR2 SYDVKM. Trimming stripped 6 bases from V and 3 bases from J, with 9 bases between. This CDR3 contains 14 residues.

The table lists this clone with a count of one. CDR3 region: CASSGQMMVSSEAFF. As DNA, the CDR3 is TGTGCCAGTAGTGGCCAAATGATGGTAAGCTCTGAAGCTTTCTTT. V is TRBV19 and J is TRBJ1-1; no firm D call. This CDR3 comprises 15 residues. CDR1 and CDR2 from the germline V gene are LNHDA and SQIVND (reference sequence). V was cut by 5 bases and J by 6 bases, with 19 bases left in between.

This chain uses TRBV28 with TRBJ1-1, with D possibly being TRBD1 (6 bases). This CDR3 region has 12 residues. Trimming stripped 6 bases from V and 5 bases from J, with 10 bases between. CDR1 MDHEN and CDR2 SYDVKM come from the germline V gene. The CDR3 DNA reads TGTGCCAGCAGGGCCACAGGGACTGAAGCTTTCTTT. Translated: CASRATGTEAFF. Based on the CDR3 plus reference TRBV28 and TRBJ1-1, the full variable domain is DVKVTQSSRYLVKRTGEKVFLECVQDMDHENMFWYRQDPGLGLRLIYFSYDVKMKEKGDIPEGYSVSREKKERFSLILESASTNQTSMYLCASRATGTEAFFGQGTRLTVV.

The chain is built from TRBV5-6 and TRBJ2-2, with 9 bases fitting TRBD2. The CDR3 contains 16 residues. V was clipped by 4 bases and J by 3 bases; unmatched bases: 7. Germline V gene sequence: CDR1 SGHDT, CDR2 YYEEEE. The CDR3 DNA follows: TGTGCCAGCAGCCTCCGCGGGACTAGCTACACCGGGGAGCTGTTTTTT. This gives the protein CASSLRGTSYTGELFF.

V and J are TRBV7-9 and TRBJ2-7; possibly TRBD1 or TRBD2 for D (6 bases each). The CDR3 totals 14 residues. Deletions cut 2 bases from V and 4 bases from J, with 12 bases between. Germline loops: CDR1 SEHNR, CDR2 FQNEAQ (reference sequence). CDR3 sequence: CASSLSGGRYEQYF. CDR3 nucleotides: TGTGCCAGCAGCTTATCCGGGGGCAGGTACGAGCAGTACTTC.

This sequence joins TRBV9 and TRBJ1-2; no definite D call. Per germline, CDR1 SGDLS and CDR2 YYNGEE. This CDR3 spans 14 amino acids. V lost 0 bases and J lost 0, with 6 bases in between. CDR3 sequence reads: CASSVGASNYGYTF. The CDR3 DNA reads as TGTGCCAGCAGCGTAGGGGCGTCTAACTATGGCTACACCTTC.